The 13 T cell receptor beta chains below all came from one sample that was sequenced in a study of early T cells in non-severe SARS-CoV-2 infection. TCRdb reprocessed the 5' RACE reads via MiXCR and lists one record per CDR3 protein. The table has about 48,000 distinct CDR3 sequences, 5.6% seen once. The specimen was whole blood. These receptors came from an adult who was a healthcare worker with PCR-confirmed SARS-CoV-2 infection or an uninfected control (not recorded which).

This clonotype came up many times. The chain employs TRBV7-9 and TRBJ2-1, with 15 bases lining up with TRBD2. Unmatched junction bases numbered 11, after V lost 6 bases and J lost 2 bases. The CDR3 covers 19 residues. Germline CDR1 reads SEHNR; CDR2 reads FQNEAQ (reference sequence). The CDR3 loop reads CASRLTRTSGRDTYNEQFF. In DNA form, the CDR3 reads TGTGCCAGCAGACTGACTCGGACTAGCGGGAGGGATACCTACAATGAGCAGTTCTTC.

This clonotype appeared many times. The chain joins TRBV12-3 or TRBV12-4 to TRBJ1-1; D perhaps matches TRBD1 (5 bases). V gave up 7 bases and J gave up 5 bases, with 14 bases separating them. There are 13 residues in the CDR3. CDR3 sequence reads: CASTYGGGTEAFF. CDR3 DNA sequence: TGTGCCAGCACCTACGGGGGAGGGACTGAAGCTTTCTTT.

This clonotype was picked up many times. This chain uses TRBV20-1 with TRBJ2-5; 7 positions agree with TRBD1. V was clipped by 0 bases and J by 3 bases; unmatched bases: 4. The CDR3 sequence is 14 residues long. The germline gives CDR1 DFQATT, CDR2 SNEGSKA (reference sequence). The CDR3 DNA follows: TGCAGTGCTAGAGATTTCCAGGGGGAAGAGACCCAGTACTTC. Its protein product is CSARDFQGEETQYF.

This clonotype came up many times. V and J are TRBV5-1 and TRBJ2-7; D may be TRBD2 (5 bases). From germline, CDR1 is SGHRS and CDR2 YFSETQ. The CDR3 has 13 amino acids. V shed 4 bases and J shed 3 bases, with 11 bases lying between them. Written as DNA, the CDR3 is TGCGCCAGCAGCCTTAGACGGGGCTACGAGCAGTACTTC. Translated, it gives CASSLRRGYEQYF.

This clonotype was observed a handful of times. This rearrangement joins TRBV5-1 to TRBJ1-5, with TRBD1 matching over 10 bases. This CDR3 is built from 15 residues. The germline CDR1 and CDR2 sequences are SGHRS and YFSETQ. The V and J ends lost 4 bases and 7 bases, in that order; junction bases with no gene match: 8. Here the CDR3 DNA reads TGCGCCAGCAGCACCGGGACAGGGGAGGAACAGCCCCAGCATTTT. This gives the protein CASSTGTGEEQPQHF.

This clonotype was found a few times. The rearrangement joins TRBV2 to TRBJ1-1; D is undetermined. Germline V gives CDR1 SNHLY, CDR2 FYNNEI. The CDR3 is 14 amino acids. V lost 4 bases to trimming and J lost 6 bases, with 15 bases between them. DNA for the CDR3: TGTGCCAGCAGTGCCGAGGGCGCGCGCCCTGAAGCTTTCTTT. This sequence encodes CASSAEGARPEAFF.

This clonotype was found many times. J is TRBJ1-5 and V is TRBV15; a possible D gene is TRBD1 (6 bases). V lost 0 bases and J lost 12, with 12 bases in between. Germline V gene data show CDR1 as LNHNV and CDR2 as YYDKDF (reference sequence). This CDR3 is built from 13 residues. The CDR3 nucleotides read TGTGCCACCAGCAGAGACCGGGGGCGGGTCCAGCATTTT. Its protein is CATSRDRGRVQHF.

This clonotype was detected ten times or more. V gene TRBV4-1 combines with J gene TRBJ2-4; no clear D. CDR1 and CDR2 from the germline V gene are MGHRA and YSYEKL. Trimming pared 2 bases from V and 0 bases from J, leaving 5 bases between. This CDR3 is built from 14 residues. The CDR3 coding sequence is TGCGCCAGCAGCCAACCTCTAGCCAAAAACATTCAGTACTTC. Its translation is CASSQPLAKNIQYF.

This clonotype was seen only a few times. This chain links TRBV27 with TRBJ2-7; maybe TRBD2 (5 bases). The V gene's germline CDR1 is MNHEY and CDR2 SMNVEV (reference sequence). This CDR3 spans 16 amino acids. Trimming removed 3 bases at V and 7 bases at J, with 22 bases between. The CDR3 sequence is CASSFWKASHLGEQYF. The CDR3, as DNA: TGTGCCAGCAGTTTCTGGAAAGCTAGCCACCTGGGAGAGCAGTACTTC.

This clonotype showed up many times. This chain uses TRBV12-3 or TRBV12-4 with TRBJ2-3; D possibly corresponds to TRBD2 (6 bases). V lost 5 bases and J lost 1, with 19 bases in between. The CDR3 spans 17 residues. The CDR3 nucleotides are TGTGCCAGCAGTCCTCGACTAGGCTCGATTCGCACAGATACGCAGTATTTT. Encoded protein: CASSPRLGSIRTDTQYF.

The chain joins TRBV29-1 to TRBJ1-2, with a weak D call TRBD1 (6 bases). Trimming removed 1 base from V and 4 bases from J, with 10 bases in between. The V gene's germline CDR1 is SQVTM and CDR2 ANQGSEA. The CDR3 covers 13 residues. Here the CDR3 reads CSVEALTGYGYTF. In nucleotides, the CDR3 is TGCAGCGTTGAAGCCCTGACAGGCTATGGCTACACCTTC.

As for this clonotype: A much larger clone lies a single base off, so this may be a read error. The gene calls are TRBV11-2 and TRBJ2-7; D uncertain. The germline gives CDR1 SGHAT, CDR2 FQNNGV. V dropped 3 bases and J dropped 2 bases, with 11 bases sitting between them. CDR3 size: 14 residues. The CDR3 DNA reads TGTGCCAGCAGCTTTATGGACGCCACCTACGAGCAGTACTTC. It specifies CASSFMDATYEQYF.

This clonotype has a count of ten or more. V usage is TRBV29-1 and J usage is TRBJ2-7, with D possibly being TRBD2 (6 bases). Germline values: CDR1 SQVTM, CDR2 ANQGSEA. Trimming shortened V by 1 base and J by 0 bases, and 10 bases separated the two germline ends. The CDR3 spans 14 residues. This CDR3 is CSVEGLRGSYEQYF. The DNA for the CDR3 is TGCAGCGTTGAAGGTTTGCGGGGCTCCTACGAGCAGTACTTC.